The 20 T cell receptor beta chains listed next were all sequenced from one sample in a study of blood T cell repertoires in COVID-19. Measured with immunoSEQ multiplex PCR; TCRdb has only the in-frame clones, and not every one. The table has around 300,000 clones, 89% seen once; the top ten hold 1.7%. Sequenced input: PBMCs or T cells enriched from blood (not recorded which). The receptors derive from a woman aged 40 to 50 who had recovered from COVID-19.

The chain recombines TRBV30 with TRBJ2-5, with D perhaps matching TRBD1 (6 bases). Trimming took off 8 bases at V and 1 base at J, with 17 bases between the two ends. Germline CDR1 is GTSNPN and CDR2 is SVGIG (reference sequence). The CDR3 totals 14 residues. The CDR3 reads CAVNREQPQETQYF. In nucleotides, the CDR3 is TGTGCCGTCAACAGGGAACAACCCCAAGAGACCCAGTACTTC.

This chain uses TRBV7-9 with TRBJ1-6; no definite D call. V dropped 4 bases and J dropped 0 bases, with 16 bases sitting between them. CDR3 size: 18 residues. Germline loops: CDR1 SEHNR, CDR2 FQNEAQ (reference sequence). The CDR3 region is CASSSLGGPSSYNSPLHF. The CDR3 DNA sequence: TGTGCCAGCAGCTCCCTCGGCGGCCCTAGCTCCTATAATTCACCCCTCCACTTT. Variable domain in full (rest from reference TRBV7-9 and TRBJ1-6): DTGVSQNPRHKITKRGQNVTFRCDPISEHNRLYWYRQTLGQGPEFLTYFQNEAQLEKSRLLSDRFSAERPKGSFSTLEIQRTEQGDSAMYLCASSSLGGPSSYNSPLHFGNGTRLTVT.

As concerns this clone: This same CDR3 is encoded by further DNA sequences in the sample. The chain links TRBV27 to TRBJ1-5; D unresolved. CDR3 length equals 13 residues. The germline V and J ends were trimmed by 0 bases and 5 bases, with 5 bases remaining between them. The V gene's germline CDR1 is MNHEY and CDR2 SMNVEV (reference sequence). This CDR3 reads CASSLSRDQPQHF. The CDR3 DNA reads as TGTGCCAGCAGTTTATCTCGGGATCAGCCCCAGCATTTT.

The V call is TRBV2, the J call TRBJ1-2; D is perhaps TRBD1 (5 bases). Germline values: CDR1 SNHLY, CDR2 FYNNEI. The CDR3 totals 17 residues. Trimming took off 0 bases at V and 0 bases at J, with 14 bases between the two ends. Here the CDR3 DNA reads TGTGCCAGCAGTGAAGCGCGGGCGGGGGGAACTAACTATGGCTACACCTTC. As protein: CASSEARAGGTNYGYTF.

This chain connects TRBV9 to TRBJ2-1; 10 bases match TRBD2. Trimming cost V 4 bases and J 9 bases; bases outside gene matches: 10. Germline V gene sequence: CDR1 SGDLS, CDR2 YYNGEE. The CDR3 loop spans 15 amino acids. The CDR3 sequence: CASSPGTSADLEQFF. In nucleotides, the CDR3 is TGTGCCAGCAGCCCGGGGACTAGCGCTGACCTTGAGCAGTTCTTC.

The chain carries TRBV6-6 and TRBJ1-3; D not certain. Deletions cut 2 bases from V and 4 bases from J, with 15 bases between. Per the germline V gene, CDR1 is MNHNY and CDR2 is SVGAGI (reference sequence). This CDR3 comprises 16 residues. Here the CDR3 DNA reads TGTGCCAGCAGTTACGAAATGGGCTTCGGCGGAAACACCATATATTTT. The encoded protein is CASSYEMGFGGNTIYF.

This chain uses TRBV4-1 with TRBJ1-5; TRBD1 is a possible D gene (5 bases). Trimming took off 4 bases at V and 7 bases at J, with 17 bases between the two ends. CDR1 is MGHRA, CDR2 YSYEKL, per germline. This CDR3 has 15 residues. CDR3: CASSPLLGVRQPQHF. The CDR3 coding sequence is TGCGCCAGCAGCCCCCTGCTAGGGGTCCGGCAGCCCCAGCATTTT.

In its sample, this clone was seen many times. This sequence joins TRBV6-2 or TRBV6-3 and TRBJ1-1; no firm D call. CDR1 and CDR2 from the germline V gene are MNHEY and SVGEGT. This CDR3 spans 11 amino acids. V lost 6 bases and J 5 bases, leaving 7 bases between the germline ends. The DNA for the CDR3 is TGTGCCAGCAGCCACGGTACTGAAGCTTTCTTT. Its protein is CASSHGTEAFF.

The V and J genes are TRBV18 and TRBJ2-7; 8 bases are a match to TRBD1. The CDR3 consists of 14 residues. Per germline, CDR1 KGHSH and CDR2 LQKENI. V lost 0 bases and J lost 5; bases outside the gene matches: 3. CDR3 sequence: CASSPPPTGDEQYF. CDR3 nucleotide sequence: TGTGCCAGCTCACCACCGCCGACAGGGGACGAGCAGTACTTC.

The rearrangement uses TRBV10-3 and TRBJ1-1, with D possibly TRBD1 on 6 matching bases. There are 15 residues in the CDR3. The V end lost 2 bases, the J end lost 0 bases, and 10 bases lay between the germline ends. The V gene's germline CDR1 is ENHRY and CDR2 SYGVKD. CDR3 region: CAISENAGVNTEAFF. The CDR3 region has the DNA TGTGCCATCAGTGAGAACGCAGGGGTGAACACTGAAGCTTTCTTT.

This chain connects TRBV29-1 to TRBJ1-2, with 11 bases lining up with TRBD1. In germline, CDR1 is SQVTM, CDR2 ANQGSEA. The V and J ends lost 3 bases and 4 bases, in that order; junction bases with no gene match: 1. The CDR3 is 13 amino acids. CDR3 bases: TGCAGCGTTGAGGGGACAGGGGGCTATGGCTACACCTTC. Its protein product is CSVEGTGGYGYTF.

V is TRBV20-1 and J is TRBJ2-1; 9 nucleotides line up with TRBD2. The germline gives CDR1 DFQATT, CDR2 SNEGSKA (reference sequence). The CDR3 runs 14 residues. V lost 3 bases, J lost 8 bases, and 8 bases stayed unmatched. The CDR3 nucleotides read TGCAGTGCTAGTCGGGCTAGCGGGACCGATGAGCAGTTCTTC. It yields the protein CSASRASGTDEQFF.

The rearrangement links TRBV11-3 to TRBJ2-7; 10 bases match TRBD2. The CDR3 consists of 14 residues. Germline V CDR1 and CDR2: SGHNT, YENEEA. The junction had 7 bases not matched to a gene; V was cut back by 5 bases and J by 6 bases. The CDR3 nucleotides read TGTGCCAGCAGCCCTAGCGGGAGCATCCGCGAGCAGTACTTC. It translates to CASSPSGSIREQYF.

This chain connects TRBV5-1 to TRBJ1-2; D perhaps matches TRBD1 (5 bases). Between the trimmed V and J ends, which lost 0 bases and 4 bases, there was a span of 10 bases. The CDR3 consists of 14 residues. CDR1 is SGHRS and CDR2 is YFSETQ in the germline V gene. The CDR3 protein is CASSLAGRAYGYTF. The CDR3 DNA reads TGCGCCAGCAGCTTGGCAGGGAGGGCCTATGGCTACACCTTC.

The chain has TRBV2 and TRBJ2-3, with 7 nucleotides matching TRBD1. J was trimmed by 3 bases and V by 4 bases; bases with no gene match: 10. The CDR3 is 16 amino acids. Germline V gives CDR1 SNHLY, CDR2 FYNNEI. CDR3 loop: CASSVQDRMGTDTQYF. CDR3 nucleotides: TGTGCCAGCAGTGTCCAGGACAGGATGGGGACAGATACGCAGTATTTT. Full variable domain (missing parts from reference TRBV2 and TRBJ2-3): EPEVTQTPSHQVTQMGQEVILRCVPISNHLYFYWYRQILGQKVEFLVSFYNNEISEKSEIFDDQFSVERPDGSNFTLKIRSTKLEDSAMYFCASSVQDRMGTDTQYFGPGTRLTVL.

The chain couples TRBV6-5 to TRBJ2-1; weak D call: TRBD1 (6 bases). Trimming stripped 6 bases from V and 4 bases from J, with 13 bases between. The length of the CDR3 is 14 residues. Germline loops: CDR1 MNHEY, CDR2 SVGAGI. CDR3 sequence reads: CASRTPTGYNEQFF. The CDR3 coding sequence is TGTGCCAGCAGGACTCCGACAGGTTACAATGAGCAGTTCTTC.

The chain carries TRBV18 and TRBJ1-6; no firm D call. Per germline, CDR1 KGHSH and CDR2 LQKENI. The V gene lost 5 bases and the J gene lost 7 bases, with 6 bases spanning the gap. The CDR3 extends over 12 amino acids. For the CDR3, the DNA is TGTGCCAGCTCAAGCCCGAATTCACCCCTCCACTTT. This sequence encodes CASSSPNSPLHF.

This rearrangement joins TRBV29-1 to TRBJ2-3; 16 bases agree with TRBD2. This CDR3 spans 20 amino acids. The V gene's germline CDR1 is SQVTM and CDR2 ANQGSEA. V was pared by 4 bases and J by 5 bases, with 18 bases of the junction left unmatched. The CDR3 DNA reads TGCAGCGTTGCTTCCCTCCCGGGGACTAGCGGGAGGGCCAATGAAGATACGCAGTATTTT. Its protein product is CSVASLPGTSGRANEDTQYF.

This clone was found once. CDR3 amino acids: CSARDGVLGLTEAFF. Here the CDR3 DNA reads TGCAGCGCCCGAGACGGGGTGCTGGGCCTCACTGAAGCTTTCTTT. V is TRBV29-1 and J is TRBJ1-1, with unresolved D. CDR3 length equals 15 residues. Germline CDR1 and CDR2: SQVTM and ANQGSEA. V was cut by 7 bases and J by 4 bases, with 22 bases left in between.

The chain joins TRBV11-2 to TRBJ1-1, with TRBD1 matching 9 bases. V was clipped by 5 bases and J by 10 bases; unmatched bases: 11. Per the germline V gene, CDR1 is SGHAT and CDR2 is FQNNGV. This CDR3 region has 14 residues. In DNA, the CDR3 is TGTGCCAGCAGCCACCGCCCGGGACAGGGAGGAGCTTTCTTT. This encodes CASSHRPGQGGAFF.